The clone carrying this T cell receptor beta chain showed up just a few times. Clones were sequenced by immunoSEQ multiplex PCR, and TCRdb holds only the in-frame ones, with some missing. The sample lists roughly 20,000 clones, just over 85% occurring once. These data are taken from a study of blood T cell repertoires in COVID-19. With 4 bases removed from V and 4 bases from J, the gap between germline ends came to 19 bases. The CDR3 covers 16 residues. Germline CDR1 LGHDT, CDR2 YNNKEL (reference sequence). The TCR originated in a human donor with active COVID-19. The donor label of this sample is uncertain. This rearrangement joins TRBV3-1 (or the pseudogene TRBV3-2) to TRBJ1-2; no clear D. The material sequenced was peripheral blood. In DNA, the CDR3 is TGTGCCAGCAGCCCCCAGCCCATAGGTGGAGGCTATGGCTACACCTTC. Its translation is CASSPQPIGGGYGYTF.